These T cell receptor beta chains were read from a single sample in a study of blood T cell repertoires in COVID-19. The data were produced by immunoSEQ multiplex PCR, yet TCRdb's version contains in-frame clones alone and is incomplete. There are about 200,000 clones in the sample; 70% to 85% occur only once, and around 9.5% lies in the top ten. The sample consisted of peripheral blood. The receptor source for this set is a man aged 45-65 years with active or convalescent COVID-19. CDR3s include the opening cysteine and the closing phenylalanine or tryptophan. A D gene is named only where the DNA matches it firmly. Only part of the rows carry a size: once, few, many, or a class if the clone is expanded.

-	TRBV10-3	-	TRBJ2-4	CAISDPTVNIQYF	TGTGCCATCAGTGATCCGACAGTAAACATTCAGTACTTC
TRBD1	TRBV10-2	-	TRBJ1-2	CASRTGGEGYTF	TGCGCCAGCAGGACAGGGGGCGAGGGCTACACCTTC
-	TRBV28	-	TRBJ2-7	CASSLYGGWDRNYEQYF	TGTGCCAGCAGTTTATATGGGGGGTGGGACAGAAACTACGAGCAGTACTTC
-	TRBV5-1	-	TRBJ2-2	CASSLDTSKAGELFF	TGCGCCAGCAGCTTGGACACTAGCAAGGCCGGGGAGCTGTTTTTT
-	TRBV5-6	once	TRBJ2-2	CASSLQGLPGELFF	TGTGCCAGCAGCTTGCAAGGACTACCCGGGGAGCTGTTTTTT
-	TRBV9	-	TRBJ1-6	CASSPQASLALHF	TGTGCCAGCAGCCCCCAAGCGTCGCTGGCCCTCCACTTT
-	TRBV6-5	-	TRBJ2-2	CASSYSMIGDGELFF	TGTGCCAGCAGTTACTCGATGATCGGTGACGGGGAGCTGTTTTTT
-	TRBV28	-	TRBJ1-5	CASSLGQGGNQPQHF	TGTGCCAGCAGTTTAGGGCAGGGTGGCAATCAGCCCCAGCATTTT
TRBD1	TRBV9	-	TRBJ1-1	CASSVETGSRAFF	TGTGCCAGCAGCGTAGAGACAGGGTCCCGGGCTTTCTTT
-	TRBV7-9	-	TRBJ2-2	CASSPDGSGELFF	TGTGCCAGCAGCCCAGACGGGAGCGGGGAGCTGTTTTTT
-	TRBV7-3	-	TRBJ2-1	CASSPGSEPYNEQFF	TGTGCCAGCAGCCCGGGGTCCGAGCCTTACAATGAGCAGTTCTTC